This T cell receptor (beta chain) emerged from a study of T-cell reconstitution after alpha-beta-depleted transplantation in children. This clonotype was seen ten or more times. Germline assignment: CDR1 ENHRY and CDR2 SYGVKD. Trimming pared 2 bases from V and 5 bases from J, leaving 12 bases between. The CDR3 sequence is 14 residues long. Preparation of the TCRbeta library involved a method that used unique molecular identifiers. A single record per CDR3 protein comes from TCRdb applying MiXCR to the PCR reads. This sample has 190,000 or so distinct CDR3 sequences, with less than 8% found just once. The clonotype originates from a human donor who donated a stem cell graft to a child with Wiskott-Aldrich syndrome. This specimen was PBMCs from the stem cell graft donor, taken from the stem cell graft. J is TRBJ2-5 and V is TRBV10-3, with D possibly matching TRBD2 (6 bases). The CDR3 coding sequence is TGTGCCATCAGTGAGGTGGCAGGGAGGGAGACCCAGTACTTC. It translates to CAISEVAGRETQYF.